Sequencing of this T cell receptor (beta chain) was carried out in a study of blood T cell repertoires in COVID-19. At the level of the study: Collection of acute and convalescent COVID-19 samples took place in the United States, Italy and Spain.

Original methodology: Reference gene primers were amplified, and this amplification served to estimate nucleated cell counts. Clones were sequenced by immunoSEQ multiplex PCR, and TCRdb holds only the in-frame ones, with some missing. V, J and clone size are taken as reported in that table, and D and trimming were inferred from the DNA itself. This table has some 240,000 clones, 70% to 90% appearing once. The germline V gene encodes CDR1 MNHEY and CDR2 SMNVEV (reference sequence). The CDR3 extends over 16 amino acids. V gave up 6 bases and J gave up 0 bases, with 15 bases separating them. The sequence came from a human donor in a cohort sampled during active COVID-19. The sample consisted of peripheral blood. The chain links TRBV27 to TRBJ1-5, with D unclear. Here the CDR3 reads CASSRGDLPSNQPQHF. CDR3 in DNA: TGTGCCAGCAGCCGGGGAGATCTACCTAGCAATCAGCCCCAGCATTTT.